The 31 T cell receptor beta chains reported below all come from one sample, sequenced in a study of T cell repertoires in cytomegalovirus infection. For these TCRs, the target antigens are not known. In TCRdb, the reads were re-called with MiXCR into one record per CDR3 protein. Seen here are about 700,000 distinct CDR3 sequences, roughly 30% observed once, and the top ten hold 18%. The sample here was cultured PBMCs, taken from culture after CMV antigen stimulation. The receptor source for this set is a human donor in good health (CMV status not recorded). Some clones in this sample may be carry-over from other donors' samples.

This clonotype has a handful of counts. The chain employs TRBV2 and TRBJ2-1; tentatively, D is TRBD2 (5 bases). CDR3 length equals 15 residues. The germline V gene encodes CDR1 SNHLY and CDR2 FYNNEI. Trimming pared 8 bases from V and 5 bases from J, leaving 19 bases between. CDR3 sequence reads: CASGPRARRDNEQFF. For the CDR3, the DNA is TGTGCCAGCGGGCCACGCGCTCGGCGGGACAATGAGCAGTTCTTC.

This clonotype was seen once. The rearrangement joins TRBV20-1 to TRBJ2-5; perhaps TRBD2 as D (6 bases). The CDR3 has 11 residues. Trimming shortened V by 6 bases and J by 4 bases, and 9 bases separated the two germline ends. The germline V gene has CDR1 DFQATT and CDR2 SNEGSKA (reference sequence). This CDR3 is CSAETRETQYF. DNA of the CDR3: TGCAGTGCCGAGACTAGAGAGACCCAGTACTTC.

This clonotype has more than one count but fewer than ten. The rearrangement links TRBV12-3 or TRBV12-4 to TRBJ1-6; D ambiguous. The V end lost 5 bases, the J end lost 10 bases, and 12 bases lay between the germline ends. This CDR3 contains 13 residues. This CDR3 is CASSKGSNSPLHF. The DNA for the CDR3 is TGTGCCAGCAGTAAGGGTAGTAACTCACCCCTCCACTTT.

This clonotype was counted only a few times. The chain carries TRBV11-2 and TRBJ1-2; D is unclear. This CDR3 region has 13 residues. V was clipped by 2 bases and J by 5 bases, with 9 bases between them. Germline CDR1 is SGHAT and CDR2 is FQNNGV. CDR3 residues: CASSLIIGYGYTF. The DNA for the CDR3 is TGTGCCAGCAGCTTAATAATCGGATATGGCTACACCTTC.

The chain carries TRBV4-3 and TRBJ1-2; D ambiguous. V lost 0 bases to trimming and J lost 4 bases, with 21 bases between them. The germline V gene encodes CDR1 LGHNA and CDR2 YSLEER. This CDR3 comprises 18 residues. The CDR3 region has the DNA TGCGCCAGCAGCCAAGAAGCAGCGGTGGCACTCAGATCCTATGGCTACACCTTC. Its protein is CASSQEAAVALRSYGYTF.

This clonotype was counted many times. The chain uses TRBV12-3 or TRBV12-4 and TRBJ1-6, with D unresolved. The V end was cut by 6 bases, the J end by 10 bases, with 7 bases between. The CDR3 sequence is 11 residues long. CDR3 residues: CASSFGSPLHF. CDR3 sequence (DNA): TGTGCCAGCAGCTTCGGATCACCCCTCCACTTT.

The chain combines TRBV7-2 with TRBJ2-2, with 8 positions matching TRBD1. Germline assignment: CDR1 SGHTA and CDR2 FQGNSA. The CDR3 extends over 13 amino acids. The V segment lost 4 bases and the J segment 6 bases; nucleotides outside the gene matches: 1. The CDR3 is CASSWDRSGELFF. Here the CDR3 DNA reads TGTGCCAGCAGCTGGGACAGGTCCGGGGAGCTGTTTTTT.

In its sample, this clonotype was seen many times. The genes are TRBV7-2 and TRBJ2-5, with 9 bases lining up with TRBD2. Germline CDR1 reads SGHTA; CDR2 reads FQGNSA. The length of the CDR3 is 14 residues. V lost 2 bases, J lost 2 bases, and 0 bases stayed unmatched. The CDR3 nucleotides read TGTGCCAGCAGCTTACTAGCGGGGCAAGAGACCCAGTACTTC. Translating gives CASSLLAGQETQYF.

This chain uses TRBV27 with TRBJ1-3, with D unresolved. Germline V gene sequence: CDR1 MNHEY, CDR2 SMNVEV (reference sequence). The length of the CDR3 is 13 residues. Between the trimmed V and J ends, which lost 2 bases and 3 bases, there was a span of 5 bases. In nucleotides, the CDR3 is TGTGCCAGCAGTTTAGAGCGTGGAAACACCATATATTTT. Protein sequence: CASSLERGNTIYF.

The rearrangement links TRBV6-1 to TRBJ2-7; no firm D call. The CDR3 extends over 11 amino acids. The V end was cut by 8 bases, the J end by 2 bases, with 7 bases between. Germline CDR1 reads MNHNS; CDR2 reads SASEGT. This chain's CDR3 is CASHGTYEQYF. In nucleotides, the CDR3 is TGTGCCAGCCACGGAACCTACGAGCAGTACTTC.

The V and J genes are TRBV12-3 or TRBV12-4 and TRBJ2-1; TRBD2 matches at 9 bases. The CDR3 spans 13 residues. V shed 6 bases, J shed 3 bases, and the junction held 0 bases outside the gene matches. The CDR3 coding sequence is TGTGCCAGCAGAGCGGGAGGCTACAATGAGCAGTTCTTC. It is translated as CASRAGGYNEQFF.

The chain employs TRBV29-1 and TRBJ2-7, with D possibly TRBD2 on 8 matching bases. V lost 7 bases, J lost 6 bases, and 16 bases lay in between. This CDR3 contains 12 residues. CDR1 and CDR2 (germline): SQVTM, ANQGSEA. The CDR3 nucleotides are TGCAGCGCCCGGGAGGGGGCGGGCGAGCAGTACTTC. This translates into CSAREGAGEQYF.

This chain connects TRBV10-3 to TRBJ2-1; 11 nucleotides line up with TRBD2. Losses at the gene ends were 8 bases for V and 13 bases for J; bases not matched to a gene: 19. There are 16 residues in the CDR3. Germline CDR1 reads ENHRY; CDR2 reads SYGVKD. The CDR3 is CAIEPTGTSGPVGQFF. CDR3 nucleotides: TGTGCCATCGAACCTACCGGGACTAGCGGTCCAGTGGGTCAGTTCTTC.

This clonotype was picked up many times. The rearrangement joins TRBV28 to TRBJ1-6; D not certain. This CDR3 is built from 14 residues. The V and J ends lost 5 bases and 10 bases respectively, with 15 bases between them. Germline V CDR1 and CDR2: MDHEN, SYDVKM. The CDR3 loop is CASSPPERRSPLHF. In nucleotides, the CDR3 is TGTGCCAGCAGTCCCCCCGAGAGACGATCACCCCTCCACTTT.

The J gene is TRBJ2-7, the V gene TRBV7-6; perhaps TRBD2 as D (6 bases). V gave up 2 bases and J gave up 5 bases, with 10 bases separating them. The CDR3 runs 13 residues. CDR1 is SGHVS and CDR2 is FNYEAQ in the germline V gene. CDR3 in amino acids: CASSLRTGDEQYF. The CDR3 nucleotides are TGTGCCAGCAGCTTACGAACGGGGGACGAGCAGTACTTC.

This clonotype has just a few counts. This rearrangement joins TRBV7-2 to TRBJ2-7; D is unresolved. CDR3 size: 16 residues. V dropped 1 base and J dropped 3 bases, with 16 bases sitting between them. CDR1 and CDR2 from the germline V gene are SGHTA and FQGNSA. The CDR3 bases are TGTGCCAGCAGCTTAGGTGTGGTGGCAGAGTACTACGAGCAGTACTTC. The encoded protein is CASSLGVVAEYYEQYF.

V usage is TRBV7-6 and J usage is TRBJ2-2; maybe TRBD2 (6 bases). The germline gives CDR1 SGHVS, CDR2 FNYEAQ. V was shortened by 5 bases and J by 6 bases, with 10 bases between the two germline ends. CDR3 length equals 13 residues. The CDR3 reads CASSPWGAGELFF. The CDR3 DNA reads as TGTGCCAGCAGCCCCTGGGGGGCCGGGGAGCTGTTTTTT.

This clonotype came up many times. The rearrangement joins TRBV7-2 to TRBJ1-5; D remains ambiguous. V lost 4 bases and J lost 7, with 11 bases in between. Germline CDR1 is SGHTA and CDR2 is FQGNSA. The CDR3 covers 13 residues. Here the CDR3 reads CASSSYLRQPQHF. The CDR3 bases are TGTGCCAGCAGCTCGTATCTTAGGCAGCCCCAGCATTTT.

There are a few counts of this clonotype. V usage is TRBV6-1 and J usage is TRBJ2-5; 7 bases align to TRBD1. Germline V gene data show CDR1 as MNHNS and CDR2 as SASEGT. V shed 5 bases and J 2 bases; nucleotides not matched to a gene: 5. The CDR3 covers 14 residues. In DNA form, the CDR3 reads TGTGCCAGCAGTACCGACAGGGCACAAGAGACCCAGTACTTC. Protein: CASSTDRAQETQYF.

The chain joins TRBV2 to TRBJ2-3; D possibly corresponds to TRBD2 (7 bases). The V end lost 7 bases, the J end lost 1 base, and 12 bases lay between the germline ends. Germline assignment: CDR1 SNHLY and CDR2 FYNNEI. The CDR3 spans 14 residues. CDR3 sequence: CASNGGLGTDTQYF. For the CDR3, the DNA is TGTGCCAGCAACGGGGGGCTCGGCACAGATACGCAGTATTTT.

The table lists this clonotype with a few counts. The gene calls are TRBV7-8 and TRBJ2-7; TRBD1 agrees at 8 bases. Germline CDR1 and CDR2: SGHVS and FQNEAQ. Trimming took 6 bases from V and 4 from J; bases not matched to a gene: 5. This CDR3 comprises 13 residues. The CDR3 nucleotides are TGTGCCAGCAGAAACTACAGGGGGTACGAGCAGTACTTC. Amino acids: CASRNYRGYEQYF.

The rearrangement uses TRBV15 and TRBJ1-5, with D possibly TRBD1 on 5 matching bases. V lost 1 base to trimming and J lost 3 bases, with 7 bases between them. The CDR3 is 14 amino acids. CDR1 LNHNV and CDR2 YYDKDF come from the germline V gene (reference sequence). The CDR3, as DNA: TGTGCCACCAGCAGAGGAGGGACCAATCAGCCCCAGCATTTT. Translated: CATSRGGTNQPQHF.

The CDR3 here is CASSSRTSNNEQFF. CDR3 bases: TGTGCCAGCAGCTCACGGACTAGTAACAATGAGCAGTTCTTC. The chain links TRBV7-6 to TRBJ2-1, with TRBD2 matching 7 bases. The CDR3 is made up of 14 amino acids. The V and J ends lost 4 bases and 5 bases, in that order; junction bases with no gene match: 5. Germline V lookup: CDR1 SGHVS, CDR2 FNYEAQ.

The chain uses TRBV2 and TRBJ1-5, with D perhaps TRBD1 (5 bases). This CDR3 region has 13 residues. Germline V gene lookup returns CDR1 SNHLY and CDR2 FYNNEI. V lost 4 bases to trimming and J lost 7 bases, with 11 bases between them. The CDR3 DNA sequence: TGTGCCAGCAGTGCAGGGATACGACAGCCCCAGCATTTT. Protein sequence: CASSAGIRQPQHF. The variable domain in full, with the rest retrieved from reference TRBV2 and TRBJ1-5, is EPEVTQTPSHQVTQMGQEVILRCVPISNHLYFYWYRQILGQKVEFLVSFYNNEISEKSEIFDDQFSVERPDGSNFTLKIRSTKLEDSAMYFCASSAGIRQPQHFGDGTRLSIL.

This clonotype was counted only a few times. J is TRBJ2-1 and V is TRBV6-1; 9 bases are shared with TRBD2. With 4 bases clipped from V and 7 bases from J, the junction kept 8 bases outside the gene matches. CDR1 MNHNS and CDR2 SASEGT come from the germline V gene. The CDR3 contains 15 residues. The CDR3 nucleotides are TGTGCCAGCAGTGTGTCGGTTGCGGGAGGGAATGAGCAGTTCTTC. This encodes CASSVSVAGGNEQFF.

CDR3 sequence reads: CATKSSSGNTIYF. In DNA form, the CDR3 reads TGTGCCACCAAGTCAAGCTCTGGAAACACCATATATTTT. The V and J genes are TRBV6-1 and TRBJ1-3; D unclear. V was cut by 10 bases and J by 0 bases, with 10 bases left in between. The CDR3 runs to 13 residues. CDR1 is MNHNS and CDR2 is SASEGT in the germline V gene.

V and J are TRBV29-1 and TRBJ2-3, with a tentative D call TRBD2 (5 bases). The germline V gene has CDR1 SQVTM and CDR2 ANQGSEA. CDR3 size: 14 residues. V shed 3 bases and J shed 2 bases, with 12 bases lying between them. CDR3: CSVDLAGTTDTQYF. In DNA form, the CDR3 reads TGCAGCGTTGACCTAGCAGGTACCACAGATACGCAGTATTTT.

A single count supports this clonotype. The chain links TRBV19 to TRBJ2-1; 7 bases fit TRBD2. Germline CDR1 is LNHDA and CDR2 is SQIVND (reference sequence). Losses at the gene ends were 8 bases for V and 6 bases for J; bases not matched to a gene: 13. This CDR3 has 15 residues. Here the CDR3 reads CASRGRGRAANEQFF. Written as DNA, the CDR3 is TGTGCCAGTCGGGGTCGGGGGAGGGCCGCCAATGAGCAGTTCTTC.

V is TRBV20-1 and J is TRBJ2-1, with D uncertain. CDR3 length equals 13 residues. Germline CDR1 DFQATT, CDR2 SNEGSKA (reference sequence). V was shortened by 6 bases and J by 0 bases, with 9 bases between the two germline ends. The CDR3 DNA reads as TGCAGTGCCAGACGTAGCTCCTACAATGAGCAGTTCTTC. Its translation is CSARRSSYNEQFF.

This chain joins TRBV18 and TRBJ1-1; maybe TRBD1 (5 bases). With 3 bases removed from V and 6 bases from J, the gap between germline ends came to 11 bases. The CDR3 sequence is 13 residues long. The V gene's germline CDR1 is KGHSH and CDR2 LQKENI. DNA of the CDR3: TGTGCCAGCTCACCCGGGGCCGCTCCTGAAGCTTTCTTT. As protein: CASSPGAAPEAFF.

The J gene is TRBJ2-1, the V gene TRBV20-1; perhaps TRBD2 as D (5 bases). Germline assignment: CDR1 DFQATT and CDR2 SNEGSKA (reference sequence). V was pared by 6 bases and J by 8 bases, with 20 bases between. The CDR3 is made up of 14 amino acids. The CDR3 here is CSAPTGLPRDEQFF. The CDR3 nucleotides read TGCAGTGCCCCCACCGGACTCCCTCGGGATGAGCAGTTCTTC.